A selection of T cell receptor beta chains follows, all from one sample in a study of cytomegalovirus exposure and HLA in healthy donors. The table came from immunoSEQ multiplex PCR; TCRdb's copy has only in-frame clones and leaves some out. Of about 170,000 clones in the sample, roughly 76% were seen once. Sequencing was performed on PBMCs. These receptor sequences come from a male donor in good health and CMV-seronegative. Both conserved end residues are part of each CDR3. Each record gives: V gene, D gene, clone size, J gene, CDR3 protein, CDR3 DNA. A D gene is named only where the DNA matches it firmly. Rows may omit the clone size; those that give it use once, few, many or a size class.

V gene: TRBV4-1
D gene: TRBD2
clone size: NA
J gene: TRBJ2-5
CDR3 protein: CASSQERASGGPQETQYF
CDR3 DNA: TGCGCCAGCAGCCAAGAGAGGGCTAGCGGGGGGCCCCAAGAGACCCAGTACTTC

V gene: TRBV10-3
D gene: TRBD2
clone size: NA
J gene: TRBJ2-3
CDR3 protein: CAIMPSGAPDTQYF
CDR3 DNA: TGTGCCATCATGCCTAGCGGGGCTCCAGATACGCAGTATTTT

V gene: TRBV7-8
D gene: TRBD1
clone size: NA
J gene: TRBJ1-1
CDR3 protein: CASSRQGRYEAFF
CDR3 DNA: TGTGCCAGCAGCAGACAGGGTCGTTATGAAGCTTTCTTT

V gene: TRBV2
D gene: TRBD2
clone size: NA
J gene: TRBJ2-7
CDR3 protein: CASSELGGDYEQYF
CDR3 DNA: TGTGCCAGCAGTGAATTGGGGGGGGACTACGAGCAGTACTTC

V gene: TRBV6-6
D gene: NA
clone size: NA
J gene: TRBJ1-2
CDR3 protein: CASSDGGGYTF
CDR3 DNA: TGTGCCAGCAGCGACGGGGGAGGCTACACCTTC

V gene: TRBV4-1
D gene: NA
clone size: NA
J gene: TRBJ1-2
CDR3 protein: CASSQDGAGGANYGYTF
CDR3 DNA: TGCGCCAGCAGCCAAGACGGGGCGGGGGGAGCCAACTATGGCTACACCTTC

V gene: TRBV11-3
D gene: NA
clone size: NA
J gene: TRBJ2-1
CDR3 protein: CASSLVGTQLNEQFF
CDR3 DNA: TGTGCCAGCAGCTTAGTCGGGACACAATTAAATGAGCAGTTCTTC

V gene: TRBV30
D gene: NA
clone size: NA
J gene: TRBJ1-2
CDR3 protein: CALAAGGYTF
CDR3 DNA: TGTGCCTTAGCGGCCGGGGGCTACACCTTC

V gene: TRBV27
D gene: NA
clone size: NA
J gene: TRBJ2-7
CDR3 protein: CASPQEEEQYF
CDR3 DNA: TGTGCCAGCCCCCAGGAGGAGGAGCAGTACTTC

V gene: TRBV14
D gene: TRBD2
clone size: few
J gene: TRBJ2-1
CDR3 protein: CASRAGGVLNEQFF
CDR3 DNA: TGTGCCAGCCGAGCGGGGGGTGTGTTGAATGAGCAGTTCTTC

V gene: TRBV5-1
D gene: TRBD1
clone size: NA
J gene: TRBJ2-3
CDR3 protein: CASSTTGGTDTQYF
CDR3 DNA: TGCGCCAGCAGCACAACAGGGGGCACAGATACGCAGTATTTT

V gene: TRBV5-1
D gene: TRBD1
clone size: once
J gene: TRBJ2-1
CDR3 protein: CASSLRQGYEQFF
CDR3 DNA: TGCGCCAGCAGCTTGCGACAGGGTTATGAGCAGTTCTTC

V gene: TRBV27
D gene: TRBD1
clone size: once
J gene: TRBJ2-7
CDR3 protein: CASSPYDRAGDEQYF
CDR3 DNA: TGTGCCAGCAGTCCATACGACAGGGCTGGCGACGAGCAGTACTTC

V gene: TRBV30
D gene: NA
clone size: NA
J gene: TRBJ1-1
CDR3 protein: CAWREERNTEAFF
CDR3 DNA: TGTGCCTGGAGGGAGGAGAGGAACACTGAAGCTTTCTTT

V gene: TRBV19
D gene: NA
clone size: once
J gene: TRBJ1-3
CDR3 protein: CASSPRQVSGNTIYF
CDR3 DNA: TGTGCCAGTAGTCCGCGACAGGTCTCTGGAAACACCATATATTTT

V gene: TRBV29-1
D gene: NA
clone size: NA
J gene: TRBJ2-7
CDR3 protein: CSVPWGVSEQYF
CDR3 DNA: TGCAGCGTGCCTTGGGGGGTCAGCGAGCAGTACTTC

V gene: TRBV5-1
D gene: NA
clone size: NA
J gene: TRBJ2-2
CDR3 protein: CASSLGGGTNTGELFF
CDR3 DNA: TGCGCCAGCAGCTTGGGCGGCGGGACGAACACCGGGGAGCTGTTTTTT

V gene: TRBV11-2
D gene: TRBD1
clone size: NA
J gene: TRBJ2-6
CDR3 protein: CASSQQGTNVLTF
CDR3 DNA: TGTGCCAGCAGCCAACAGGGGACCAACGTCCTGACTTTC

V gene: TRBV5-1
D gene: TRBD2
clone size: NA
J gene: TRBJ2-5
CDR3 protein: CASSPRLAGGQETQYF
CDR3 DNA: TGCGCCAGCAGCCCCCGATTAGCGGGGGGACAAGAGACCCAGTACTTC

V gene: TRBV10-3
D gene: TRBD1
clone size: once
J gene: TRBJ2-7
CDR3 protein: CAIRGQGRGYEQYF
CDR3 DNA: TGTGCCATCAGGGGACAGGGACGGGGCTACGAGCAGTACTTC

V gene: TRBV5-1
D gene: TRBD1
clone size: once
J gene: TRBJ1-1
CDR3 protein: CASSPDRGRDTEAFF
CDR3 DNA: TGCGCCAGCAGCCCAGACAGGGGTCGAGACACTGAAGCTTTCTTT

V gene: TRBV19
D gene: TRBD2
clone size: NA
J gene: TRBJ2-1
CDR3 protein: CASKGLAGGENEQFF
CDR3 DNA: TGTGCCAGTAAGGGGCTAGCGGGGGGGGAGAATGAGCAGTTCTTC

V gene: TRBV6-5
D gene: TRBD1
clone size: NA
J gene: TRBJ1-5
CDR3 protein: CASSFGQDRQPQHF
CDR3 DNA: TGTGCCAGCAGTTTCGGACAGGACCGGCAGCCCCAGCATTTT

V gene: TRBV7-2
D gene: TRBD1
clone size: NA
J gene: TRBJ1-6
CDR3 protein: CAGGTVNSPLHF
CDR3 DNA: TGTGCCGGGGGGACAGTTAATTCACCCCTCCACTTT

V gene: TRBV6-6
D gene: NA
clone size: NA
J gene: TRBJ1-5
CDR3 protein: CASSYKGGASNQPQHF
CDR3 DNA: TGTGCCAGCAGTTACAAAGGGGGGGCTAGCAATCAGCCCCAGCATTTT

V gene: TRBV6-6
D gene: NA
clone size: NA
J gene: TRBJ1-5
CDR3 protein: CASSYSLNNQPQHF
CDR3 DNA: TGTGCCAGCAGTTACTCGTTAAATAATCAGCCCCAGCATTTT

V gene: TRBV10-2
D gene: NA
clone size: NA
J gene: TRBJ1-2
CDR3 protein: CASSETGQSGGYTF
CDR3 DNA: TGCGCCAGCAGTGAGACTGGACAATCGGGTGGCTACACCTTC

V gene: TRBV10-1
D gene: TRBD2
clone size: NA
J gene: TRBJ2-7
CDR3 protein: CASSEYILADYEQYF
CDR3 DNA: TGCGCCAGCAGTGAGTATATACTAGCGGACTACGAGCAGTACTTC

V gene: TRBV2
D gene: NA
clone size: NA
J gene: TRBJ2-7
CDR3 protein: CASSPTYEQYF
CDR3 DNA: TGTGCCAGCAGTCCCACCTACGAGCAGTACTTC

V gene: TRBV5-6
D gene: NA
clone size: NA
J gene: TRBJ1-2
CDR3 protein: CASSLHGLRVDGYTF
CDR3 DNA: TGTGCCAGCAGCTTACACGGACTGCGCGTTGATGGCTACACCTTC

V gene: TRBV7-9
D gene: TRBD2
clone size: NA
J gene: TRBJ2-7
CDR3 protein: CASSRTLAGGPGEQYF
CDR3 DNA: TGTGCCAGCAGCCGCACTCTAGCGGGGGGGCCGGGGGAGCAGTACTTC

V gene: TRBV19
D gene: NA
clone size: NA
J gene: TRBJ2-3
CDR3 protein: CASSIRGGRTDTQYF
CDR3 DNA: TGTGCCAGTAGTATAAGGGGGGGCCGAACAGATACGCAGTATTTT

V gene: TRBV7-2
D gene: NA
clone size: few
J gene: TRBJ2-7
CDR3 protein: CASSLPGHYYEQYF
CDR3 DNA: TGTGCCAGCAGCTTGCCGGGACATTACTACGAGCAGTACTTC

V gene: TRBV7-8
D gene: TRBD2
clone size: few
J gene: TRBJ2-7
CDR3 protein: CASRPTNSAGGRSYEQYF
CDR3 DNA: TGTGCCAGCAGACCTACTAACTCAGCGGGGGGGCGCTCCTACGAGCAGTACTTC

V gene: TRBV6-1
D gene: TRBD1
clone size: NA
J gene: TRBJ1-5
CDR3 protein: CASSETTGGNQPQHF
CDR3 DNA: TGTGCCAGCAGTGAAACGACAGGGGGCAATCAGCCCCAGCATTTT

V gene: TRBV27
D gene: TRBD2
clone size: NA
J gene: TRBJ2-1
CDR3 protein: CASSLQGGSGAYNEQFF
CDR3 DNA: TGTGCCAGCAGTCTGCAAGGGGGTAGCGGGGCCTACAATGAGCAGTTCTTC

V gene: TRBV19
D gene: NA
clone size: NA
J gene: TRBJ1-5
CDR3 protein: CASTQTGFYSNQPQHF
CDR3 DNA: TGTGCCAGTACCCAAACAGGGTTCTATAGCAATCAGCCCCAGCATTTT

V gene: TRBV7-9
D gene: NA
clone size: few
J gene: TRBJ2-5
CDR3 protein: CASSPPVWSGAIRTQYF
CDR3 DNA: TGTGCCAGCAGCCCGCCGGTGTGGTCAGGGGCCATAAGGACCCAGTACTTC

V gene: TRBV30
D gene: NA
clone size: NA
J gene: TRBJ2-1
CDR3 protein: CAWSAGSGNEQFF
CDR3 DNA: TGTGCCTGGAGTGCTGGTAGCGGCAATGAGCAGTTCTTC

V gene: TRBV5-1
D gene: NA
clone size: NA
J gene: TRBJ2-3
CDR3 protein: CASSQTGRQGGADTQYF
CDR3 DNA: TGCGCCAGCAGCCAGACAGGACGACAGGGAGGAGCAGATACGCAGTATTTT

V gene: TRBV14
D gene: NA
clone size: NA
J gene: TRBJ2-2
CDR3 protein: CASTRGSGLPGELFF
CDR3 DNA: TGTGCCAGCACACGGGGGTCTGGTCTTCCCGGGGAGCTGTTTTTT

V gene: TRBV19
D gene: NA
clone size: NA
J gene: TRBJ2-7
CDR3 protein: CASTSAGFAEQYF
CDR3 DNA: TGTGCCAGTACTTCTGCAGGATTCGCCGAGCAGTACTTC

V gene: TRBV4-1
D gene: NA
clone size: NA
J gene: TRBJ1-1
CDR3 protein: CASTQRTVMNTEAFF
CDR3 DNA: TGCGCCAGCACCCAGAGGACAGTGATGAACACTGAAGCTTTCTTT

V gene: TRBV30
D gene: NA
clone size: NA
J gene: TRBJ1-6
CDR3 protein: CAWGGARDSPLHF
CDR3 DNA: TGTGCCTGGGGTGGGGCGAGGGATTCACCCCTCCACTTT

V gene: TRBV5-1
D gene: NA
clone size: once
J gene: TRBJ2-1
CDR3 protein: CASSLGGAADNEQFF
CDR3 DNA: TGCGCCAGCAGCTTGGGCGGGGCGGCCGACAATGAGCAGTTCTTC

V gene: TRBV7-9
D gene: TRBD1
clone size: once
J gene: TRBJ1-2
CDR3 protein: CASSPGTGQSLYGYTF
CDR3 DNA: TGTGCCAGCAGCCCTGGGACAGGCCAGTCCCTCTATGGCTACACCTTC

V gene: TRBV6-5
D gene: NA
clone size: NA
J gene: TRBJ1-5
CDR3 protein: CASARSSGNQPQHF
CDR3 DNA: TGTGCCAGCGCGCGATCTTCGGGCAATCAGCCCCAGCATTTT

V gene: TRBV19
D gene: TRBD1
clone size: few
J gene: TRBJ1-2
CDR3 protein: CASSIQGAGNGYTF
CDR3 DNA: TGTGCCAGTAGTATCCAGGGGGCCGGCAATGGCTACACCTTC

V gene: TRBV19
D gene: NA
clone size: few
J gene: TRBJ2-1
CDR3 protein: CASSRSGTLNEQFF
CDR3 DNA: TGTGCCAGTAGTAGGTCCGGGACACTCAATGAGCAGTTCTTC

V gene: TRBV10-3
D gene: NA
clone size: few
J gene: TRBJ1-2
CDR3 protein: CAISENEYGYTF
CDR3 DNA: TGTGCCATCAGTGAGAATGAGTATGGCTACACCTTC

V gene: TRBV6-4
D gene: TRBD1
clone size: once
J gene: TRBJ2-5
CDR3 protein: CASARDSGETQYF
CDR3 DNA: TGTGCCAGCGCTCGGGACAGCGGAGAGACCCAGTACTTC

V gene: TRBV10-3
D gene: NA
clone size: NA
J gene: TRBJ2-7
CDR3 protein: CAISDQGANYEQYF
CDR3 DNA: TGTGCCATCAGTGATCAGGGCGCGAACTACGAGCAGTACTTC